The clone carrying this T cell receptor (beta chain) was seen only a few times. The sample is drawn from a study of OX40 agonist ivuxolimab in advanced cancers. The repertoire was sequenced with immunoSEQ multiplex PCR; TCRdb's copy has only in-frame clones and lacks some. The table records approximately 120,000 clones, about 90% of them present only once. This TCR came from an adult with an advanced solid tumor such as melanoma, head and neck, liver or kidney cancer. The sequences come from CD4+ or CD8+ T cells sorted from blood, collected in a trial of the OX40 agonist ivuxolimab.

CDR3 bases: TGTGCCTGGAGAAGAGAGCGGGAGTTCCGAACCGGGGAGCTGTTTTTT. Its protein product is CAWRREREFRTGELFF. The rearrangement uses TRBV30 and TRBJ2-2, with 8 bases matching TRBD2. Per the germline V gene, CDR1 is GTSNPN and CDR2 is SVGIG (reference sequence). V was pared by 3 bases and J by 5 bases, with 11 bases of the junction left unmatched. This CDR3 comprises 16 residues. Full variable domain (remainder filled in from reference TRBV30 and TRBJ2-2): SQTIHQWPATLVQPVGSPLSLECTVEGTSNPNLYWYRQAAGRGLQLLFYSVGIGQISSEVPQNLSASRPQDRQFILSSKKLLLSDSGFYLCAWRREREFRTGELFFGEGSRLTVL.